These T cell receptor beta chains were read from a single sample in a study of blood T cell repertoires in COVID-19. The method was immunoSEQ multiplex PCR; TCRdb's version includes in-frame clones alone and lacks a portion of them. The sample lists around 280,000 clones, around 87% seen once, with roughly 2.1% in the top ten. Sequenced material: peripheral blood. These receptor sequences come from a woman under 40 who had recovered from COVID-19. The CDR3 runs from the conserved cysteine through the conserved F or W. The D gene is left open where the match is weak. Clone size is stated in some rows and not others, as once, few, many or a class when expanded.

J,D,V,size,DNA,CDR3
TRBJ2-7,TRBD2,TRBV28,-,TGTGCCACCCTGGGGGCTAGCGGGGCCTACGAGCAGTACTTC,CATLGASGAYEQYF
TRBJ1-5,TRBD1,TRBV10-3,-,TGTGCCATCAAGGGACAGGGAAATCAGCCCCAGCATTTT,CAIKGQGNQPQHF
TRBJ1-4,-,TRBV6-5,few,TGTGCCAGCAGTTACAGGCAGGGGCTTAGTGAAAAACTGTTTTTT,CASSYRQGLSEKLFF
TRBJ2-5,TRBD1,TRBV5-1,-,TGCGCCAGCAGCTTGGTCTCGGGGACAGCCCAAGAGACCCAGTACTTC,CASSLVSGTAQETQYF
TRBJ2-5,TRBD2,TRBV24-1,-,TGTGCCACCAGTGCCATCCGGACTAGCGGACAAGAGACCCAGTACTTC,CATSAIRTSGQETQYF
TRBJ2-1,TRBD1,TRBV11-3,-,TGTGCCAGCAGCCGGGACAGGTTGAATGAGCAGTTCTTC,CASSRDRLNEQFF
TRBJ1-2,TRBD1,TRBV9,-,TGTGCCAGCAGCGCTCTACAGGGGGCCGGCTACACCTTC,CASSALQGAGYTF
TRBJ1-1,TRBD1,TRBV6-5,once,TGTGCCAGCGCACAGGGGACGAACACTGAAGCTTTCTTT,CASAQGTNTEAFF
TRBJ2-7,TRBD1,TRBV11-1,-,TGTGCCAGCAGCTTGGACAGGTACTTCTACGAGCAGTACTTC,CASSLDRYFYEQYF
TRBJ2-1,-,TRBV19,-,TGTGCCAGTAGTATGAGGTGGAACAATGAGCAGTTCTTC,CASSMRWNNEQFF
TRBJ1-5,-,TRBV10-2,-,TGCGCCAGCAGTGAGGGAGGGAATCAGCCCCAGCATTTT,CASSEGGNQPQHF
TRBJ1-5,TRBD1,TRBV5-5,-,TGTGCCAGCAGCAGGAGTACCGGGACAGACAATCAGCCCCAGCATTTT,CASSRSTGTDNQPQHF
TRBJ2-2,-,TRBV9,once,TGTGCCAGCAGCGTCGGGGGCGGGGAGCTGTTTTTT,CASSVGGGELFF
TRBJ2-6,-,TRBV18,once,TGTGCCAGCTCACTGGGACACTTATACTCTGGGGCCAACGTCCTGACTTTC,CASSLGHLYSGANVLTF
TRBJ2-3,TRBD2,TRBV3-1/TRBV3-2,-,TGTGCCAGCAGCCAAAGACTAGCGGGAGGGCCCTTAGATACGCAGTATTTT,CASSQRLAGGPLDTQYF
TRBJ1-3,-,TRBV14,-,TGTGCCAGCAGCCAAGTCCGATTTCCGGACACCATATATTTT,CASSQVRFPDTIYF
TRBJ2-2,TRBD2,TRBV18,-,TGTGCCAGCTCACCAGAGGGACTAGCGGGAACAGAGGAGCTGTTTTTT,CASSPEGLAGTEELFF
TRBJ2-7,TRBD2,TRBV19,-,TGTGCCAGTAGTATGTACGGGGCGGGAGGAGGTCCCGAGCAGTACTTC,CASSMYGAGGGPEQYF
TRBJ1-5,-,TRBV21-1,-,-,CASTHWGQGACQPQHF
TRBJ2-7,-,TRBV5-6,-,TGTGCCAGCAGCTTGAGCAGGTCCCACGAGCAGTACTTC,CASSLSRSHEQYF
TRBJ2-1,-,TRBV3-1/TRBV3-2,-,TGTGCCAGCAGCCAAGATTATGGCGGTGAGCAGTTCTTC,CASSQDYGGEQFF
TRBJ1-5,-,TRBV7-2,-,TGTGCCAGCAGCTTCAGGGGTAGGGGTCAGCCCCAGCATTTT,CASSFRGRGQPQHF
TRBJ1-4,-,TRBV29-1,-,TGCAGCGCTGAGACAGACACTAATGAAAAACTGTTTTTT,CSAETDTNEKLFF
TRBJ2-5,-,TRBV14,-,TGTGCCAGCAGCCCTTTAGCGGACCAAGAGACCCAGTACTTC,CASSPLADQETQYF
TRBJ2-5,-,TRBV3-1/TRBV3-2,-,TGTGCCAGCAGCCAAGCGACACCTGTGTACCAAGAGACCCAGTACTTC,CASSQATPVYQETQYF
TRBJ2-3,-,TRBV6-4,-,TGTGCCAGCAGTGAAAGTGGGGGCGGCACAGATACGCAGTATTTT,CASSESGGGTDTQYF
TRBJ1-6,-,TRBV30,-,TGTGCCTGGAGTGTATCGGGGTATGGTAATTCACCCCTCCACTTT,CAWSVSGYGNSPLHF
TRBJ2-3,-,TRBV27,-,TGTGCCAGCAGTTTTCAAGCTGCGTACACAGATACGCAGTATTTT,CASSFQAAYTDTQYF
TRBJ2-2,-,TRBV30,-,TGTGCCTGGGACTCCGGGGAGCTGTTTTTT,CAWDSGELFF
TRBJ2-2,-,TRBV7-3,-,TGTGCCAGCAGTGAGCGGAACACCGGGGAGCTGTTTTTT,CASSERNTGELFF